These T cell receptor beta chains were read from a single sample in a study of cytomegalovirus exposure and HLA in healthy donors. Assay used: immunoSEQ multiplex PCR; TCRdb lists only in-frame clones, some missing. The sample has about 180,000 clones; roughly four fifths are singletons. Specimen: PBMCs. The receptors here all came from a man aged 18 to 29 in good health and CMV-seronegative. Both conserved end residues are part of each CDR3. A D gene is named only where the DNA matches it firmly. Some rows mark clone size as missing; the rest say once, few, many or name a class of expanded clone.

D gene | J gene | clone size | V gene | CDR3 protein | CDR3 DNA
. | TRBJ1-5 | . | TRBV30 | CAWTPPGRRDQPQHF | TGTGCCTGGACCCCGCCCGGCAGGAGGGATCAGCCCCAGCATTTT
. | TRBJ2-2 | . | TRBV6-1 | CASSGRTVHTGELFF | TGTGCCAGCAGCGGACGGACAGTACATACCGGGGAGCTGTTTTTT
. | TRBJ1-1 | . | TRBV19 | CASSLYTRTEAFF | TGTGCCAGTAGTCTATACACGAGGACTGAAGCTTTCTTT
. | TRBJ1-6 | . | TRBV27 | CASSFGVYNSPLHF | TGTGCCAGCAGTTTCGGTGTTTATAATTCACCCCTCCACTTT
. | TRBJ1-2 | . | TRBV2 | CASDPESTRHGYTF | TGTGCCAGCGACCCTGAATCAACCAGGCATGGCTACACCTTC
TRBD1 | TRBJ1-5 | . | TRBV19 | CASTQGEGNQPQHF | TGTGCCAGTACCCAGGGGGAGGGCAATCAGCCCCAGCATTTT
TRBD2 | TRBJ2-3 | . | TRBV7-9 | CASSPLGAGADTQYF | TGTGCCAGCAGCCCCCTTGGGGCGGGGGCAGATACGCAGTATTTT
TRBD1 | TRBJ1-1 | once | TRBV7-9 | CASRPRDRAGTEAFF | TGTGCCAGCAGACCTAGAGACAGGGCGGGCACTGAAGCTTTCTTT
. | TRBJ2-7 | . | TRBV30 | CAWSGGYGEQYF | TGTGCCTGGAGCGGAGGGTACGGCGAGCAGTACTTC
TRBD2 | TRBJ2-7 | . | TRBV7-2 | CASSLAGTSGYEQYF | TGTGCCAGCAGCTTAGCAGGGACTAGCGGCTACGAGCAGTACTTC
. | TRBJ2-7 | . | TRBV28 | CASYQGGRSYEQYF | TGTGCCAGTTATCAGGGGGGTCGTTCCTACGAGCAGTACTTC
TRBD1 | TRBJ1-4 | . | TRBV18 | CASSPRTGVGEKLFF | TGTGCCAGCTCACCAAGGACAGGAGTAGGCGAAAAACTGTTTTTT
. | TRBJ1-2 | . | TRBV9 | CASSAQTGNYGYTF | TGTGCCAGCAGCGCCCAAACCGGGAACTATGGCTACACCTTC
TRBD2 | TRBJ2-1 | . | TRBV7-2 | CASSFPLAGINEQFF | TGTGCCAGCAGCTTCCCGCTAGCGGGGATCAATGAGCAGTTCTTC
. | TRBJ2-3 | . | TRBV9 | CASSVEEGRRQWDTQYF | TGTGCCAGCAGCGTGGAGGAGGGCAGGCGACAATGGGATACGCAGTATTTT
TRBD1 | TRBJ2-7 | . | TRBV6-5 | CASSYSGQGTYEQYF | TGTGCCAGCAGTTACTCGGGACAGGGAACCTACGAGCAGTACTTC
TRBD2 | TRBJ2-1 | once | TRBV19 | CASSHRTSGVGNEQFF | TGTGCCAGTAGTCATCGGACTAGCGGGGTTGGGAATGAGCAGTTCTTC
. | TRBJ2-7 | few | TRBV20-1 | CSARRGYEQYF | TGCAGTGCTCGGAGGGGTTACGAGCAGTACTTC
. | TRBJ2-2 | . | TRBV15 | CATHSTGFPSTGELFF | TGTGCCACCCACTCTACAGGTTTTCCAAGCACCGGGGAGCTGTTTTTT
. | TRBJ1-1 | . | TRBV5-4 | CASSFVSRQKNTEAFF | TGTGCCAGCAGCTTCGTTAGTAGACAGAAGAACACTGAAGCTTTCTTT
TRBD2 | TRBJ2-3 | . | TRBV29-1 | CSVVKGEEREGRRGDTQYF | TGCAGCGTTGTTAAGGGTGAGGAGCGGGAGGGCCGTAGAGGAGATACGCAGTATTTT
. | TRBJ1-1 | . | TRBV5-1 | CASKYGAAAWNTEAFF | TGCGCCAGCAAATATGGGGCGGCGGCTTGGAACACTGAAGCTTTCTTT
TRBD1 | TRBJ2-1 | . | TRBV9 | CASSPQDRDHEQFF | TGTGCCAGCAGCCCACAGGACAGGGACCATGAGCAGTTCTTC
. | TRBJ2-7 | . | TRBV7-2 | CASSLGGGPYEQYF | TGTGCCAGCAGCTTAGGCGGGGGCCCCTACGAGCAGTACTTC
TRBD2 | TRBJ2-1 | few | TRBV5-4 | CASSLSGVVSYNEQFF | TGTGCCAGCAGCCTGAGCGGGGTCGTCTCCTACAATGAGCAGTTCTTC
. | TRBJ2-7 | . | TRBV6-6 | CASAITGYEQYF | TGTGCCAGCGCCATCACCGGCTACGAGCAGTACTTC
TRBD1 | TRBJ1-1 | . | TRBV6-5 | CASRATGGWDPEAFF | TGTGCCAGCAGGGCGACAGGGGGCTGGGACCCTGAAGCTTTCTTT
. | TRBJ2-1 | . | TRBV30 | CAWSVGRAHEQFF | TGTGCCTGGAGTGTAGGCAGGGCCCATGAGCAGTTCTTC
TRBD2 | TRBJ2-2 | . | TRBV2 | CASNSGLGDTGELFF | TGTGCCAGCAACTCGGGACTAGGGGACACCGGGGAGCTGTTTTTT
. | TRBJ2-7 | . | TRBV6-5 | CASSYSKTVSYEQYF | TGTGCCAGCAGTTACTCGAAGACAGTCTCCTACGAGCAGTACTTC
. | TRBJ1-2 | . | TRBV6-6 | CASSNPTQGLGYTF | TGTGCCAGCAGCAACCCTACCCAGGGGCTCGGCTACACCTTC
. | TRBJ2-3 | . | TRBV9 | CASSVEAASRTDTQYF | TGTGCCAGCAGCGTAGAAGCGGCCAGTCGCACAGATACGCAGTATTTT
. | TRBJ1-6 | few | TRBV14 | CASSQVEKSPLHF | TGTGCCAGCAGCCAAGTTGAGAAATCCCCCCTCCACTTT
. | TRBJ2-7 | once | TRBV29-1 | CSTWDSRSYEQYF | TGCAGCACCTGGGACTCCCGCTCCTACGAGCAGTACTTC
. | TRBJ2-1 | . | TRBV27 | CASGTLRRLNEQFF | TGTGCCAGCGGTACCTTGAGGAGGCTCAATGAGCAGTTCTTC
. | TRBJ1-5 | . | TRBV6-6 | CASTRGEGNQPQHF | TGTGCCAGCACTAGGGGTGAAGGCAATCAGCCCCAGCATTTT
. | TRBJ2-3 | . | TRBV9 | CASSVAGGTTDTQYF | TGTGCCAGCAGCGTAGCTGGAGGGACCACAGATACGCAGTATTTT
. | TRBJ1-4 | few | TRBV11-2 | CASSLGRGRGTNEKLFF | TGTGCCAGCAGCTTAGGGAGGGGCCGGGGAACTAATGAAAAACTGTTTTTT
. | TRBJ2-7 | . | TRBV5-6 | CASSPVTGSGQYF | TGTGCCAGCAGCCCCGTGACCGGATCAGGCCAGTACTTC
. | TRBJ1-1 | few | TRBV6-1 | CASSGPRALGNTEAFF | TGTGCCAGCAGTGGGCCCAGGGCTCTGGGGAACACTGAAGCTTTCTTT
TRBD1 | TRBJ2-3 | once | TRBV28 | CASSFGQGMYTQYF | TGTGCCAGCAGTTTTGGACAGGGAATGTATACGCAGTATTTT
. | TRBJ2-1 | . | TRBV27 | CASSLSVGLASYNEQFF | TGTGCCAGCAGTTTATCGGTTGGGCTAGCATCCTACAATGAGCAGTTCTTC